This T cell receptor (beta chain) appears in the sequencing data of a study of metastatic and nonmetastatic thyroid tumors. Study-level background: Across peripheral blood and tumor or nodule tissue samples taken from malignant and benign thyroid patients, the repertoires were compared with one another.

TCRdb re-analyzed the PCR reads through MiXCR. The table shows about 20,000 clones, with around a third occurring only once. This CDR3 spans 14 amino acids. Germline V gene data show CDR1 as SGDLS and CDR2 as YYNGEE. J gave up 3 bases and V 5 bases, and 7 bases lay outside the gene matches. Prior to thyroid surgery, none of the patients had received any treatment. Concerning this clone: Antigen specificity is unknown.

General study findings and limits: Malignant tumors reportedly showed significantly higher TCR beta diversity than benign nodules in both blood and tumor.

The sequencing sample was made of blood. This chain links TRBV9 with TRBJ1-1; TRBD1 aligns across 7 bases. The TCR originated in a female donor with papillary thyroid cancer or a benign thyroid nodule (not recorded which). Some clones in this sample may be carry-over from other donors' samples. CDR3 DNA: TGTGCCAGCAGGGAAGACAGGGTGGACACTGAAGCTTTCTTT. Translation gives CASREDRVDTEAFF.